Each of the 11 T cell receptor beta chains below was sequenced from the same sample in a study of T-cell reconstitution after alpha-beta-depleted transplantation in children. Researchers prepared the TCRbeta library using unique molecular identifiers, the study reports. TCRdb re-called the PCR reads through MiXCR, storing one row per CDR3 protein. Counted here are approximately 150,000 distinct CDR3 sequences, around 10% occurring once; the ten biggest clones make up approximately 18%. Sequences were derived from PBMCs, mostly from graft donor cells, sampled 180 days after TCRalphabeta/CD19-depleted stem cell transplant. The receptor set was obtained from a female patient aged 2-15 years who had a stem cell transplant for congenital amegakaryocytic thrombocytopenia, so the T cells may come from the graft donor.

This clonotype was picked up a small number of times. The gene calls are TRBV19 and TRBJ2-7; D uncertain. The CDR3 is 13 amino acids. Trimming removed 6 bases at V and 0 bases at J, with 9 bases between. CDR1 LNHDA and CDR2 SQIVND come from the germline V gene (reference sequence). As DNA, the CDR3 is TGTGCCAGTAGGGCAGGCAACTCCTACGAGCAGTACTTC. Translating gives CASRAGNSYEQYF.

V usage is TRBV3-1 and J usage is TRBJ2-1; either TRBD1 or TRBD2 may fit D (5 bases each). The V end was cut by 1 base, the J end by 0 bases, with 13 bases between. CDR1 LGHDT and CDR2 YNNKEL come from the germline V gene (reference sequence). This CDR3 comprises 17 residues. The CDR3 DNA reads as TGTGCCAGCAGCCAAGGGGTAAACGGGGCCTCCTACAATGAGCAGTTCTTC. It is translated as CASSQGVNGASYNEQFF.

This clonotype has a count of ten or more. V usage is TRBV28 and J usage is TRBJ2-7; TRBD2 aligns across 9 bases. CDR1 is MDHEN, CDR2 SYDVKM, per germline. The CDR3 sequence is 12 residues long. CDR3 coding DNA: TGTGCTAGCGGGAGTCATTCCTACGAGCAGTACTTC. Protein product: CASGSHSYEQYF.

The chain combines TRBV18 with TRBJ2-7; D is possibly TRBD1 (5 bases). CDR3 size: 13 residues. Germline V gives CDR1 KGHSH, CDR2 LQKENI. V lost 4 bases to trimming and J lost 7 bases, with 14 bases between them. The CDR3 DNA reads TGTGCCAGCTCACAACAGGCCCTCGGGGAGCAGTACTTC. Translated, it gives CASSQQALGEQYF.

This clonotype was detected ten times or more. The rearrangement links TRBV10-2 to TRBJ2-7; D is ambiguous. This CDR3 is built from 13 residues. Per germline, CDR1 WSHSY and CDR2 SAAADI. Deletions cut 2 bases from V and 6 bases from J, with 11 bases between. CDR3 protein: CASSEGKRGEQYF. The DNA for the CDR3 is TGCGCCAGCAGTGAGGGGAAAAGAGGCGAGCAGTACTTC.

Notes on this clonotype: A much larger clone differs by one base, so this may be a read error. The chain uses TRBV12-3 or TRBV12-4 and TRBJ2-3; maybe TRBD2 (7 bases). The CDR3 contains 13 residues. The V gene lost 8 bases and the J gene lost 4 bases, with 13 bases spanning the gap. CDR3 sequence reads: CASGGGSPDTQYF. The CDR3 DNA follows: TGTGCCAGCGGGGGCGGGAGTCCAGATACGCAGTATTTT.

The chain combines TRBV12-3 or TRBV12-4 with TRBJ1-2, with D possibly TRBD1 on 5 matching bases. The CDR3 contains 14 residues. Trimming removed 7 bases from V and 4 bases from J, with 16 bases in between. CDR3 loop: CASTLGVHAYGYTF. The CDR3 DNA is TGTGCCAGCACCCTGGGGGTGCATGCCTATGGCTACACCTTC.

This clonotype was picked up many times. V usage is TRBV12-3 or TRBV12-4 and J usage is TRBJ2-7; 14 nucleotides match TRBD2. This CDR3 has 14 residues. Trimming removed 5 bases from V and 7 bases from J; junction bases left unmatched: 4. The CDR3 coding sequence is TGTGCCAGCAGTCGGGGACTAGCGGGAGTTGAGCAGTACTTC. This codes for CASSRGLAGVEQYF.

Points on this clonotype: The CDR3 ends on some other residue instead of the conserved phenylalanine or tryptophan, so this is likely a read error. V usage is TRBV10-3 and J usage is TRBJ2-1; 7 bases are shared with TRBD2. V lost 6 bases, J lost 3 bases, and 8 bases stayed unmatched. The CDR3 spans 15 residues. Germline CDR1 ENHRY, CDR2 SYGVKD. The DNA for the CDR3 is TGTGCCATCAGACCAACTCGCGGGGGCTACAATGAGCAGTTCTCC. Residues: CAIRPTRGGYNEQFS.

This clonotype was observed many times. The chain uses TRBV10-3 and TRBJ1-2; D unresolved. Germline V gene lookup returns CDR1 ENHRY and CDR2 SYGVKD. V lost 1 base and J lost 4, with 7 bases in between. There are 13 residues in the CDR3. DNA for the CDR3: TGTGCCATCAGTGAGTTGGCAGCCTATGGCTACACCTTC. Amino acids: CAISELAAYGYTF.

This clonotype was seen many times. The chain is built from TRBV19 and TRBJ2-3, with 8 bases fitting TRBD2. The CDR3 runs 13 residues. V lost 6 bases to trimming and J lost 1 base; unmatched junction nucleotides: 0. Germline assignment: CDR1 LNHDA and CDR2 SQIVND (reference sequence). The CDR3 DNA reads as TGTGCCAGTAGGACTAGCGGCACAGATACGCAGTATTTT. Translated: CASRTSGTDTQYF. Combining the CDR3 with reference TRBV19 and TRBJ2-3 gives the whole variable domain DGGITQSPKYLFRKEGQNVTLSCEQNLNHDAMYWYRQDPGQGLRLIYYSQIVNDFQKGDIAEGYSVSREKKESFPLTVTSAQKNPTAFYLCASRTSGTDTQYFGPGTRLTVL.